This entry lists 13 T cell receptor beta chains sequenced from one sample in a study of vaccination and CD4 T cells after COVID-19. With the Oncomine TCR Beta short-read assay, DNA from cultured CD4+ T cells was sequenced. It was from cultured CD4+ T cells that genomic DNA was extracted. TCRdb called the PCR reads again in MiXCR, with one record for every CDR3 protein. The table has thousands of distinct CDR3 sequences, more than 25% seen once. The sample's treatment: roughly 11-day PBMC culture with coronavirus spike peptide pools or control peptides (ViraFEST assay). Harvesting of the unexposed donor's CD4+ T cells predated the COVID-19 pandemic (2011-2018). For these receptors, no antigen is known. The sample taken for sequencing was CD4+ T cells from blood, cultured in vitro. The receptors stem from a human donor in good health.

The sample holds a few counts of this clonotype. The CDR3 DNA reads TGTGCCAGCAGTTACCCCGACAGTCAACAGACCCAGTACTTC. Its translation is CASSYPDSQQTQYF. V gene TRBV6-5 combines with J gene TRBJ2-5; tentative D call: TRBD1 (5 bases). V lost 2 bases to trimming and J lost 6 bases, with 13 bases between them. Germline V lookup: CDR1 MNHEY, CDR2 SVGAGI. The CDR3 has 14 amino acids.

With respect to this clonotype: Germline and junction disagree at one end, which may indicate a read error. This chain links TRBV6-2 or TRBV6-3 with TRBJ1-5; tentative D call: TRBD1 (6 bases). Germline V CDR1 and CDR2: MNHEY, SVGEGT. The CDR3 sequence is 16 residues long. The CDR3 coding sequence is TGTGCCAGCAGACCCTCGGGCGATGGGGGCAATCGGCCCCAGCATTTT. As protein: CASRPSGDGGNRPQHF.

A few counts support this clonotype. This chain links TRBV27 with TRBJ2-3; D uncertain. The CDR3 spans 12 residues. The V gene lost 9 bases and the J gene lost 4 bases, with 11 bases spanning the gap. Germline lookup yields CDR1 MNHEY and CDR2 SMNVEV (reference sequence). The DNA for the CDR3 is TGTGCCAGTCGAAATATCGCAGATACGCAGTATTTT. It yields the protein CASRNIADTQYF.

The V call is TRBV6-5, the J call TRBJ2-2; D is ambiguous. Between the trimmed V and J ends, which lost 1 base and 4 bases, there was a span of 7 bases. Per germline, CDR1 MNHEY and CDR2 SVGAGI. The CDR3 loop spans 14 amino acids. CDR3 residues: CASSYWVSTGELFF. CDR3 bases: TGTGCCAGCAGTTACTGGGTCTCCACCGGGGAGCTGTTTTTT.

The rearrangement joins TRBV5-4 to TRBJ2-1, with TRBD2 matching 8 bases. Germline V gives CDR1 SGHNT, CDR2 YYREEE (reference sequence). The CDR3 is 16 amino acids. J was trimmed by 4 bases and V by 4 bases; bases with no gene match: 10. The CDR3 region is CASSPGGVAGYNEQFF. The CDR3 DNA sequence: TGTGCCAGCAGCCCGGGGGGGGTAGCGGGATACAATGAGCAGTTCTTC.

The gene calls are TRBV28 and TRBJ2-7, with D unclear. Between the trimmed V and J ends, which lost 6 bases and 2 bases, there was a span of 17 bases. This CDR3 region has 15 residues. CDR1 and CDR2 (germline): MDHEN, SYDVKM. The CDR3 nucleotides are TGTGCCAGCAGCCTAAAGTACCGCGGAGCCTACGAGCAGTACTTC. This codes for CASSLKYRGAYEQYF.

In this sample, this clonotype turned up once. CDR3 amino acids: CASSLLGAGQGRGQYF. The CDR3, as DNA: TGTGCCAGCAGTTTACTTGGGGCGGGACAGGGGAGAGGACAGTACTTC. V gene TRBV12-3 or TRBV12-4 combines with J gene TRBJ2-7; TRBD1 matches at 10 bases. The trim removed 2 bases at V and 10 bases at J, leaving 14 bases unmatched. This CDR3 comprises 16 residues.

This clonotype came up a few times. The rearrangement uses TRBV7-2 and TRBJ2-7; TRBD1 aligns across 8 bases. The CDR3 loop spans 16 amino acids. V was clipped by 5 bases and J by 7 bases; unmatched bases: 16. Germline V gives CDR1 SGHTA, CDR2 FQGNSA. The DNA of the CDR3 is TGTGCCAGCAGCCCAGGCCTGCAGTCCAGGGGGCGTGAGCAGTACTTC. It yields the protein CASSPGLQSRGREQYF.

The rearrangement links TRBV20-1 to TRBJ2-7, with 10 bases aligning to TRBD2. The germline V gene encodes CDR1 DFQATT and CDR2 SNEGSKA (reference sequence). V dropped 6 bases and J dropped 6; count of bases not matched to a gene: 14. The CDR3 covers 15 residues. Here the CDR3 reads CSASASGRPGREQYF. The CDR3 coding sequence is TGCAGTGCCTCGGCTAGCGGGAGACCGGGGCGCGAGCAGTACTTC.

By sample share, this clonotype is medium-sized. J is TRBJ1-1 and V is TRBV20-1; tentative D call: TRBD1 (5 bases). The germline V gene encodes CDR1 DFQATT and CDR2 SNEGSKA (reference sequence). This CDR3 region has 11 residues. Trimming removed 5 bases at V and 5 bases at J, with 9 bases between. The CDR3 DNA reads as TGCAGTGCTGCGGGGCAGACTGAAGCTTTCTTT. This gives the protein CSAAGQTEAFF.

Regarding this clonotype: Germline is not matched at one junction end, which may reflect a read error. The chain combines TRBV19 with TRBJ2-7; D uncertain. CDR1 and CDR2 from the germline V gene are LNHDA and SQIVND (reference sequence). The CDR3 spans 12 residues. The CDR3 DNA sequence: TGTGTCAGTAGTATAGTGAAGTCCGAGCAGTACTTC. Its translation: CVSSIVKSEQYF.

There are a few counts of this clonotype. This chain joins TRBV30 and TRBJ2-7; D unclear. Trimming cost V 0 bases and J 5 bases, with 8 bases left between them. Germline CDR1 GTSNPN, CDR2 SVGIG (reference sequence). This CDR3 is built from 12 residues. CDR3 sequence (DNA): TGTGCCTGGAGTGTACTGGGTCACGAGCAGTACTTC. Its translation is CAWSVLGHEQYF.

This clonotype was seen a handful of times. This chain links TRBV30 with TRBJ2-1; D gene unclear. The V and J ends lost 3 bases and 10 bases respectively, with 13 bases between them. The germline V gene has CDR1 GTSNPN and CDR2 SVGIG (reference sequence). CDR3 length: 12 residues. CDR3 sequence (DNA): TGTGCCTGGAGGCTTGGCAACCCGGAGCAGTTCTTC. Translated: CAWRLGNPEQFF.